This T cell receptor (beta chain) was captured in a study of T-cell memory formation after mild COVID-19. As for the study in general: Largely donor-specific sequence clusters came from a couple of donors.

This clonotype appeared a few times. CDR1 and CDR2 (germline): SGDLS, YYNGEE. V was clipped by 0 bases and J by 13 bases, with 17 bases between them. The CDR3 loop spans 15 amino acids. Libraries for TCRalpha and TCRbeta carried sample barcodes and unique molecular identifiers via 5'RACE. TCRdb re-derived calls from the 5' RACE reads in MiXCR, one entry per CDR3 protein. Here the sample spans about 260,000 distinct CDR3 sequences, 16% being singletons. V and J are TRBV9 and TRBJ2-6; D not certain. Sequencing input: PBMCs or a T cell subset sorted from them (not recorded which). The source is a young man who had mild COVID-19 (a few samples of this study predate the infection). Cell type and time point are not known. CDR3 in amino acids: CASSVATEYAWVLTF. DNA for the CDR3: TGTGCCAGCAGCGTAGCTACGGAATACGCCTGGGTCCTGACTTTC.